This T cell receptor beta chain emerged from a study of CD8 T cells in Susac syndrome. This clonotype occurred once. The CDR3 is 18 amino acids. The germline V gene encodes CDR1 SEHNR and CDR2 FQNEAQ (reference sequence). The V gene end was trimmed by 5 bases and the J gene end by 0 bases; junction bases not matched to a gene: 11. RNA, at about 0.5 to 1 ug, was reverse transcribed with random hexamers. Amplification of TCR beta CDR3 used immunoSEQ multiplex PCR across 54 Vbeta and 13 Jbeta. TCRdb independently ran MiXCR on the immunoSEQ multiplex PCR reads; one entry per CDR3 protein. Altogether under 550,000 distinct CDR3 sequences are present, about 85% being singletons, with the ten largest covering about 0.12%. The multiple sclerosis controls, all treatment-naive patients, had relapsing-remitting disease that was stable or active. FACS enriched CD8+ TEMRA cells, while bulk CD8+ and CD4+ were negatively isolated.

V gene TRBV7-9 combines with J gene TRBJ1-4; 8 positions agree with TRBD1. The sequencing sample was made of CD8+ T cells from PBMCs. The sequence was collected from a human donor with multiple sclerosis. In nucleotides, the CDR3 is TGTGCCAGCAGCCCGCAGGGGGCTGTACTGTCAACTAATGAAAAACTGTTTTTT. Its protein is CASSPQGAVLSTNEKLFF.